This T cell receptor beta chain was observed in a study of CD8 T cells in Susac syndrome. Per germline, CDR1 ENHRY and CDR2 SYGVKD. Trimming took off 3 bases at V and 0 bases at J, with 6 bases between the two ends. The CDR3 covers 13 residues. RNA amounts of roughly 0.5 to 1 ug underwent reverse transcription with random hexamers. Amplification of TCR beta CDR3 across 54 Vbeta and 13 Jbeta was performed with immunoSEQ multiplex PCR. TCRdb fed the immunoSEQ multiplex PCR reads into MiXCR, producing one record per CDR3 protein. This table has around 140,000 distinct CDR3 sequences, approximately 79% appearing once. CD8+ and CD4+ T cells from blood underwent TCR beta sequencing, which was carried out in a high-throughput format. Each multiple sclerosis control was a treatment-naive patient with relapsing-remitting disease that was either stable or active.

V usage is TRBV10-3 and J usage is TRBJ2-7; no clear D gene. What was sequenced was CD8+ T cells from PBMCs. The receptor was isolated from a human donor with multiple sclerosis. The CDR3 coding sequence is TGTGCCATCAGTGATTCAGACTCCTACGAGCAGTACGTC. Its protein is CAISDSDSYEQYV.